One and the same sample provided the 6 T cell receptor beta chains below, sequenced in a study of blood T cell repertoires in COVID-19. Only in-frame clones appear in the TCRdb table, and some are missing; sequencing was by immunoSEQ multiplex PCR. This table holds roughly 420,000 clones, approximately 88% found once. The sequenced material came from PBMCs or T cells enriched from blood (not recorded which). These TCRs come from a woman aged 25 to 39 with acute COVID-19.

This chain connects TRBV19 to TRBJ2-2; 12 nucleotides align to TRBD1. Germline V gene data show CDR1 as LNHDA and CDR2 as SQIVND (reference sequence). J gave up 7 bases and V 6 bases, and 9 bases lay outside the gene matches. This CDR3 comprises 16 residues. CDR3: CASSPMGTGGYGELFF. The CDR3 nucleotides read TGTGCCAGTAGCCCCATGGGGACAGGGGGCTACGGGGAGCTGTTTTTT. The full variable domain, with the rest looked up from reference TRBV19 and TRBJ2-2, is DGGITQSPKYLFRKEGQNVTLSCEQNLNHDAMYWYRQDPGQGLRLIYYSQIVNDFQKGDIAEGYSVSREKKESFPLTVTSAQKNPTAFYLCASSPMGTGGYGELFFGEGSRLTVL.

This rearrangement joins TRBV5-5 to TRBJ2-2; 11 bases match TRBD2. Germline trimming cut 4 bases from V and 1 base from J; bases unmatched to any gene: 0. The CDR3 has 15 amino acids. Germline-derived CDR1 and CDR2 are SGHKS and YYEKEE (reference sequence). The CDR3 bases are TGTGCCAGCAGCCTAGCGGGGGGGAACACCGGGGAGCTGTTTTTT. This translates into CASSLAGGNTGELFF. The entire variable domain, with the rest obtained from reference TRBV5-5 and TRBJ2-2, is as follows: DAGVTQSPTHLIKTRGQQVTLRCSPISGHKSVSWYQQVLGQGPQFIFQYYEKEERGRGNFPDRFSARQFPNYSSELNVNALLLGDSALYLCASSLAGGNTGELFFGEGSRLTVL.

The V gene is TRBV10-3, the J gene TRBJ2-7; 9 bases fit TRBD1. CDR1 is ENHRY and CDR2 is SYGVKD in the germline V gene. This CDR3 is 13 amino acids long. V was clipped by 9 bases and J by 5 bases; unmatched bases: 8. CDR3 sequence: CAIRDRVGDEQYF. The CDR3 nucleotides are TGTGCCATAAGGGACAGGGTGGGGGACGAGCAGTACTTC.

About this clone itself: At the DNA level, this CDR3 is encoded by other sequences in the same sample as well. The chain employs TRBV10-3 and TRBJ1-1; TRBD1 might be the D (6 bases). Germline CDR1 reads ENHRY; CDR2 reads SYGVKD. The CDR3 runs to 13 residues. Trimming removed 4 bases from V and 5 bases from J, with 11 bases in between. The chain's CDR3 is CAISGGRGTEAFF. The CDR3 region has the DNA TGTGCCATCAGTGGGGGCAGGGGTACTGAAGCTTTCTTT.

This clone appeared a few times. The chain links TRBV11-2 to TRBJ1-2; possible D gene TRBD1, 5 bases. V lost 4 bases and J 4 bases, leaving 22 bases between the germline ends. Per germline, CDR1 SGHAT and CDR2 FQNNGV. This CDR3 spans 17 amino acids. The CDR3 region is CASSSIPQPDKAYGYTF. CDR3 in DNA: TGTGCCAGCAGCTCAATACCCCAACCGGACAAAGCCTATGGCTACACCTTC.

This chain links TRBV9 with TRBJ1-4, with 9 positions matching TRBD1. Unmatched junction bases numbered 9, after V lost 4 bases and J lost 11 bases. CDR1 is SGDLS, CDR2 YYNGEE, per germline. This CDR3 region has 14 residues. CDR3 DNA: TGTGCCAGCAGCTCACAGGGGGCGCCGGGGAAACTGTTTTTT. As protein: CASSSQGAPGKLFF.